Listed below are T cell receptor beta chains from one sample, sequenced in a study of early stage breast cancer tumors. Generated by immunoSEQ multiplex PCR, the TCRdb table keeps only in-frame clones and is missing some. The sample consists of 9,000 to 13,000 clones, more than 60% of them appearing once. Sequencing was carried out using breast tumor tissue. All receptors come from a person in their 70s with breast cancer. CDR3s include the opening cysteine and the closing phenylalanine or tryptophan. The D gene is left open where the match is weak. Clone size appears in some rows only: once, few, many, or a class for an expanded clone.

-,TRBD2,TRBJ2-2,TRBV5-1,TGCGCCAGCAGCTCCATACTAGCGGGAGGCACCGGGGAGCTGTTTTTT,CASSSILAGGTGELFF
-,TRBD1,TRBJ1-2,TRBV5-1,TGCGCCAGCAGCTTCGGGACAGGGAATGGCTACACCTTC,CASSFGTGNGYTF
-,-,TRBJ1-1,TRBV7-9,TGTGCCAGCAGCTTAGAACAATGGAACACTGAAGCTTTCTTT,CASSLEQWNTEAFF
-,-,TRBJ1-5,TRBV29-1,TGCAGCGTTAGTTGGCAGGGTGAAGGTCAGCCCCAGCATTTT,CSVSWQGEGQPQHF
-,-,TRBJ2-1,TRBV11-3,TGTGCCAGCAGCGCCCGGGGGACTGTAGATGAGCAGTTCTTC,CASSARGTVDEQFF
-,TRBD1,TRBJ1-2,TRBV19,TGTGCCAGTACCCCCCGAGGGACAGGGGGCATCTATGGCTACACCTTC,CASTPRGTGGIYGYTF
-,-,TRBJ1-2,TRBV7-2,TGTGCCAGCAGCTTAGGACACGCTAACTATGGCTACACCTTC,CASSLGHANYGYTF
-,-,TRBJ2-5,TRBV2,TGTGCCAGCTGCCGGACAGTTCAAGAGACCCAGTACTTC,CASCRTVQETQYF
-,-,TRBJ2-1,TRBV19,TGTGCCAGTAGTAATCTAGCGTCGTCCTACAATGAGCAGTTCTTC,CASSNLASSYNEQFF
-,TRBD2,TRBJ2-1,TRBV7-9,TGTGCCAGCAGCCTATCAATAGCGGGGGGCTCCTACAATGAGCAGTTCTTC,CASSLSIAGGSYNEQFF
-,TRBD2,TRBJ2-5,TRBV7-9,TGTGCCAGCAGCCTCAGCCTAGCGGGGATGGGAGAGACCCAGTACTTC,CASSLSLAGMGETQYF
-,-,TRBJ2-7,TRBV9,TGTGCCAGCAGCGTAATCGAGAGCTCCTACGAGCAGTACTTC,CASSVIESSYEQYF
-,TRBD2,TRBJ2-1,TRBV4-1,TGCGCCAGCAGCCAAGATGTGGGACTAGCGGGAGACTACAATGAGCAGTTCTTC,CASSQDVGLAGDYNEQFF
-,-,TRBJ2-4,TRBV20-1,TGCAGTGCTCAAGAGGGGGACATTCAGTACTTC,CSAQEGDIQYF
-,TRBD2,TRBJ2-1,TRBV10-2,TGCGCCAGCAGTGAGGGGGTAGCGGGGGGCCTTTACAATGAGCAGTTCTTC,CASSEGVAGGLYNEQFF
few,TRBD2,TRBJ2-1,TRBV10-3,TGTGCCATCAGTGAGTCGATGGCGGGAGAGGACTACAATGAGCAGTTCTTC,CAISESMAGEDYNEQFF
-,TRBD1,TRBJ2-7,TRBV28,TGTGCCAGCAGGACAGGGGGCGCCTACGAGCAGTACTTC,CASRTGGAYEQYF
-,TRBD2,TRBJ2-2,TRBV9,TGTGCCAGCAGCGTAGGATTTTCGGGAGGTTCCACCGGGGAGCTGTTTTTT,CASSVGFSGGSTGELFF
-,TRBD2,TRBJ2-7,TRBV7-6,TGTGCCAGCAGCTCACTGCGGGGCGGGAGCTACGAGCAGTACTTC,CASSSLRGGSYEQYF
-,-,TRBJ1-1,TRBV5-8,TGTGCCAGCAGCTTGTACGGTCGCACTGAAGCTTTCTTT,CASSLYGRTEAFF
few,-,TRBJ1-2,TRBV29-1,TGCAGCGTTTCTACAGGGATCTATGGCTACACCTTC,CSVSTGIYGYTF
-,TRBD1,TRBJ1-4,TRBV28,TGTGCCAGCAGTACAGGGGCCGCAGACAATGAAAAACTGTTTTTT,CASSTGAADNEKLFF
-,TRBD1,TRBJ1-4,TRBV19,TGTGCCAGTAGCAGAGACAGGGATAATAATGAAAAACTGTTTTTT,CASSRDRDNNEKLFF
-,-,TRBJ1-1,TRBV6-5,TGTGCCAGCAGTTCGGGGGGGGGCGGGTACACTGAAGCTTTCTTT,CASSSGGGGYTEAFF
-,-,TRBJ1-2,TRBV6-1,TGTGCCAGCGACAGGCGCTATGGCTACACCTTC,CASDRRYGYTF
-,TRBD1,TRBJ2-3,TRBV29-1,TGCAGCGTTGACCAGACAGGGGGGTACACAGATACGCAGTATTTT,CSVDQTGGYTDTQYF
-,TRBD2,TRBJ2-7,TRBV10-3,TGTGCCATCAGGGTAGGACTAGCGGAGTCCTACGAGCAGTACTTC,CAIRVGLAESYEQYF
-,TRBD2,TRBJ2-1,TRBV10-3,TGTGCCATCAGTGAGCGTCCCGCGGGAGGAATCTTCTACAATGAGCAGTTCTTC,CAISERPAGGIFYNEQFF
once,-,TRBJ2-3,TRBV29-1,TGCAGCGTTGAAGGGACAGATCGTACAGATACGCAGTATTTT,CSVEGTDRTDTQYF
-,-,TRBJ1-6,TRBV14,TGTGCCAGCAGCCGACAGAGCTTCGGTTCACCCCTCCACTTT,CASSRQSFGSPLHF
once,TRBD1,TRBJ2-7,TRBV6-6,TGTGCCAGCAGTTTCATGACAGGGGGTCCATACGAGCAGTACTTC,CASSFMTGGPYEQYF